The T cell receptor beta chain under discussion was sequenced for a study of T cell responses to AZD1222 COVID-19 vaccine. The repertoire was sequenced with immunoSEQ multiplex PCR; TCRdb's copy has only in-frame clones and lacks some. The data show over 100,000 clones, approximately 90% seen once. This clone was seen just once. The trim removed 2 bases at V and 8 bases at J, leaving 13 bases unmatched. There are 17 residues in the CDR3. CDR1 SGHNT and CDR2 YYREEE come from the germline V gene (reference sequence). The specimen comprised peripheral blood, sampled on day 0 of AZD1222 vaccination. The sequence derives from an adult in good health. J is TRBJ2-1 and V is TRBV5-4; 10 bases agree with TRBD2. The CDR3 bases are TGTGCCAGCAGCTTACAACTCCGGACTAGCGGATCGGATGAGCAGTTCTTC. This codes for CASSLQLRTSGSDEQFF.